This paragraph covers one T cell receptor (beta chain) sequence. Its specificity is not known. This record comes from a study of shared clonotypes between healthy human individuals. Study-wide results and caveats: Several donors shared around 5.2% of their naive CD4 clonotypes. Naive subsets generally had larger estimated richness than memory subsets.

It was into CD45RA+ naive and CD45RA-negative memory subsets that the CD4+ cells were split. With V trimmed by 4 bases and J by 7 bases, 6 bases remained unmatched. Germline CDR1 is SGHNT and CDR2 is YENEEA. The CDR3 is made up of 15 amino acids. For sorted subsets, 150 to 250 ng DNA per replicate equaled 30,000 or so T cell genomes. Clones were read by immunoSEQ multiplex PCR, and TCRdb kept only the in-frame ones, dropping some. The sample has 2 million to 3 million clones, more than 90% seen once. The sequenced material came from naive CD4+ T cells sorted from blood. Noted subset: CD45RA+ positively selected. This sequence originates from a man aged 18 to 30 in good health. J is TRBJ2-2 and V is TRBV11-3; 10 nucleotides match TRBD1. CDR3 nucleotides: TGTGCCAGCAGCTCAGACAGGGGGCAAATCGGGGAGCTGTTTTTT. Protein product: CASSSDRGQIGELFF.